This T cell receptor (beta chain) was sequenced in a study of CD8 T cells in Susac syndrome. V lost 3 bases to trimming and J lost 7 bases; unmatched junction nucleotides: 5. Looked up from germline, CDR1 is GTSNPN and CDR2 is SVGIG (reference sequence). The CDR3 is 14 amino acids. Sequencing targeted TCR beta in T cells from blood (CD8+ and CD4+). The authors reverse transcribed roughly 0.5 to 1 ug RNA with random hexamers. Amplification of TCR beta CDR3 spanned 54 Vbeta and 13 Jbeta via immunoSEQ multiplex PCR. Each CDR3 protein gets one entry after TCRdb re-called the immunoSEQ multiplex PCR reads with MiXCR. The sample lists over 100,000 distinct CDR3 sequences; less than 97% were seen once.

V and J are TRBV30 and TRBJ1-6; 8 bases align to TRBD1. The receptor was derived from a human donor in good health. Sequencing input: CD4+ T cells from PBMCs. The CDR3 DNA sequence: TGTGCCTGGAGAGGACAGGGCCCAAATTCACCCCTCCACTTT. Its translation is CAWRGQGPNSPLHF.